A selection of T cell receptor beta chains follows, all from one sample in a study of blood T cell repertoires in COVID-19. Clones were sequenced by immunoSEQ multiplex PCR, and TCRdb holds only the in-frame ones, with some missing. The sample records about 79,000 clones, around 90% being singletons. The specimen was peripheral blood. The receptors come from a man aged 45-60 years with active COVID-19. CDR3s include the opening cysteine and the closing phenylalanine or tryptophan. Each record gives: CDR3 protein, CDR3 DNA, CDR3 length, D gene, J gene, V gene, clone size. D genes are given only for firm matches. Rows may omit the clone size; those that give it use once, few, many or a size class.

CASSPGQGNEKLFF | TGTGCCAGCAGTCCGGGACAGGGGAATGAAAAACTGTTTTTT | 14 | TRBD1 | TRBJ1-4 | TRBV2 | NA
CAIRDGGSTDTQYF | TGTGCCATCAGGGACGGGGGGAGCACAGATACGCAGTATTTT | 14 | TRBD2 | TRBJ2-3 | TRBV10-3 | NA
CASSIVGGASSYEQYF | TGTGCCAGTAGTATAGTAGGAGGGGCCAGCTCCTACGAGCAGTACTTC | 16 | NA | TRBJ2-7 | TRBV19 | NA
CASRRYSIENTEAFF | TGCGCCAGCAGGAGATACTCCATTGAGAACACTGAAGCTTTCTTT | 15 | NA | TRBJ1-1 | TRBV5-1 | NA
CASSPLSGPSEQYF | TGTGCCAGCAGCCCTCTCAGTGGTCCCTCCGAGCAGTACTTC | 14 | NA | TRBJ2-7 | TRBV28 | NA
CAWSGGLFPSLDEKLFF | TGTGCCTGGAGCGGGGGTCTCTTCCCATCTCTAGATGAAAAACTGTTTTTT | 17 | NA | TRBJ1-4 | TRBV30 | NA
CASSSGLAGGEQFF | TGTGCCAGCAGCTCGGGACTAGCGGGGGGTGAGCAGTTCTTC | 14 | TRBD2 | TRBJ2-1 | TRBV7-2 | NA
CATSEGTSGVPQYF | TGTGCCACCAGTGAGGGGACTAGCGGGGTACCGCAGTACTTC | 14 | TRBD2 | TRBJ2-7 | TRBV24-1 | NA
CASSQHGSGSLRGEQYF | TGTGCCAGCAGTCAGCACGGTAGCGGGAGCCTTAGGGGGGAGCAGTACTTC | 17 | TRBD2 | TRBJ2-7 | TRBV2 | NA
CASSPGVGVSEQYF | TGCGCCAGCTCTCCAGGGGTGGGAGTCTCCGAGCAGTACTTC | 14 | NA | TRBJ2-7 | TRBV4-1 | few
CASSRPPGGQYF | TGTGCCAGCAGCCGCCCGCCCGGGGGGCAGTACTTC | 12 | NA | TRBJ2-7 | TRBV11-3 | NA
CASSYREPDTEAFF | TGTGCCAGCAGTTACCGAGAACCTGACACTGAAGCTTTCTTT | 14 | NA | TRBJ1-1 | TRBV6-5 | NA
CASSPSPGGLNGYTF | TGTGCCAGCAGCCCCTCGCCAGGGGGCTTGAATGGCTACACCTTC | 15 | TRBD1 | TRBJ1-2 | TRBV6-5 | once
CASSRRGPKGETQYF | TGTGCCAGTAGTCGGCGGGGGCCAAAGGGAGAGACCCAGTACTTC | 15 | NA | TRBJ2-5 | TRBV19 | NA
CASSPTGMNTEAFF | TGTGCCAGCAGCCCGACAGGGATGAACACTGAAGCTTTCTTT | 14 | TRBD1 | TRBJ1-1 | TRBV5-6 | NA
CASSSWRGGPPGELFF | TGTGCCAGTAGTAGCTGGCGGGGGGGCCCCCCCGGGGAGCTGTTTTTT | 16 | TRBD2 | TRBJ2-2 | TRBV19 | NA
CATSDSSGRSRGRGRWNEQFF | TGTGCCACCAGTGATTCCAGCGGGAGGAGTCGCGGGCGAGGTCGGTGGAATGAGCAGTTCTTC | 21 | TRBD2 | TRBJ2-1 | TRBV24-1 | NA
CASSQYVDYEQYF | TGCGCCAGCAGCCAATACGTAGACTACGAGCAGTACTTC | 13 | NA | TRBJ2-7 | TRBV4-1 | NA
CASSQVSGIAGEKLFF | TGTGCCAGCAGCCAAGTTTCAGGGATCGCGGGAGAAAAACTGTTTTTT | 16 | NA | TRBJ1-4 | TRBV14 | NA
CASSETSGGAGNEQFF | TGTGCCAGCAGTGAGACTAGCGGGGGGGCAGGCAATGAGCAGTTCTTC | 16 | TRBD2 | TRBJ2-1 | TRBV6-4 | NA
CASSRGAHLSTDTQYF | TGTGCCAGCAGCCGTGGGGCCCATCTGAGCACAGATACGCAGTATTTT | 16 | NA | TRBJ2-3 | TRBV7-2 | few
CASSPLAGSSYNEQFF | TGTGCCAGCTCACCTCTAGCGGGAAGCTCCTACAATGAGCAGTTCTTC | 16 | TRBD2 | TRBJ2-1 | TRBV18 | NA
CASSSSDRASGNTIYF | TGTGCCAGCAGTTCCTCCGACAGGGCCTCTGGAAACACCATATATTTT | 16 | TRBD1 | TRBJ1-3 | TRBV27 | NA
CASGGYSEQYF | TGTGCCAGCGGCGGTTATTCCGAGCAGTACTTC | 11 | NA | TRBJ2-7 | TRBV28 | NA
CASSGASGVQETQYF | TGTGCCAGCAGCGGTGCGTCGGGAGTTCAAGAGACCCAGTACTTC | 15 | NA | TRBJ2-5 | TRBV9 | NA
CAWSVLGGGAADTQYF | TGTGCCTGGAGTGTACTGGGCGGGGGGGCCGCAGATACGCAGTATTTT | 16 | TRBD2 | TRBJ2-3 | TRBV30 | NA
CASSPFSQVEQFF | TGTGCCAGCAGCCCATTTAGTCAAGTTGAGCAGTTCTTC | 13 | NA | TRBJ2-1 | TRBV3-1/TRBV3-2 | NA
CASSPGGQGRGGYTF | TGTGCCAGCAGCCCAGGGGGACAGGGAAGAGGTGGCTACACCTTC | 15 | TRBD1 | TRBJ1-2 | TRBV7-2 | NA
CASSLAGSSYNSPLHF | TGCGCCAGCAGCTTGGCTGGGAGCTCCTATAATTCACCCCTCCACTTT | 16 | NA | TRBJ1-6 | TRBV5-1 | few
CASSPYMSRVYDTEAFF | TGTGCCAGCAGCCCTTATATGTCTCGGGTTTATGACACTGAAGCTTTCTTT | 17 | NA | TRBJ1-1 | TRBV27 | NA
CASRESAGTPINEQFF | TGCGCCAGCAGGGAAAGTGCGGGGACCCCCATCAATGAGCAGTTCTTC | 16 | NA | TRBJ2-1 | TRBV5-1 | NA
CASSLQGGKTKWEQYF | TGTGCCAGCAGTTTACAGGGTGGAAAAACTAAATGGGAGCAGTACTTC | 16 | NA | TRBJ2-7 | TRBV28 | few
CASSEGLAVNNEQFF | TGTGCCAGTAGCGAGGGTCTAGCGGTCAACAATGAGCAGTTCTTC | 15 | TRBD2 | TRBJ2-1 | TRBV19 | NA
CASRVQDSNQPQHF | TGTGCCAGTAGGGTACAGGATAGCAATCAGCCCCAGCATTTT | 14 | NA | TRBJ1-5 | TRBV19 | NA
CASSTGGVHQPQHF | TGTGCCAGCAGCACAGGGGGGGTTCATCAGCCCCAGCATTTT | 14 | TRBD1 | TRBJ1-5 | TRBV9 | NA
CASSLQGDTGELFF | TGTGCCAGCAGTCTGCAGGGGGACACCGGGGAGCTGTTTTTT | 14 | TRBD1 | TRBJ2-2 | TRBV28 | few
CASSFRQGPNQPQHF | TGTGCCAGCAGTTTTCGACAGGGGCCGAATCAGCCCCAGCATTTT | 15 | TRBD1 | TRBJ1-5 | TRBV6-2/TRBV6-3 | NA
CASSNTLNQPQHF | TGTGCCAGTAGTAACACGCTCAATCAGCCCCAGCATTTT | 13 | NA | TRBJ1-5 | TRBV19 | NA
CASSYHDRGRLGEQYF | TGTGCCAGCAGCTACCACGACAGGGGGCGTCTCGGCGAGCAGTACTTC | 16 | TRBD1 | TRBJ2-7 | TRBV5-6 | NA
CASSATGTSFKGYTF | TGTGCCAGCAGTGCTACTGGGACAAGCTTCAAGGGCTACACCTTC | 15 | NA | TRBJ1-2 | TRBV6-4 | NA
CASKKETGGYGYTF | TGTGCCAGCAAAAAGGAGACAGGGGGCTATGGCTACACCTTC | 14 | TRBD1 | TRBJ1-2 | TRBV2 | NA